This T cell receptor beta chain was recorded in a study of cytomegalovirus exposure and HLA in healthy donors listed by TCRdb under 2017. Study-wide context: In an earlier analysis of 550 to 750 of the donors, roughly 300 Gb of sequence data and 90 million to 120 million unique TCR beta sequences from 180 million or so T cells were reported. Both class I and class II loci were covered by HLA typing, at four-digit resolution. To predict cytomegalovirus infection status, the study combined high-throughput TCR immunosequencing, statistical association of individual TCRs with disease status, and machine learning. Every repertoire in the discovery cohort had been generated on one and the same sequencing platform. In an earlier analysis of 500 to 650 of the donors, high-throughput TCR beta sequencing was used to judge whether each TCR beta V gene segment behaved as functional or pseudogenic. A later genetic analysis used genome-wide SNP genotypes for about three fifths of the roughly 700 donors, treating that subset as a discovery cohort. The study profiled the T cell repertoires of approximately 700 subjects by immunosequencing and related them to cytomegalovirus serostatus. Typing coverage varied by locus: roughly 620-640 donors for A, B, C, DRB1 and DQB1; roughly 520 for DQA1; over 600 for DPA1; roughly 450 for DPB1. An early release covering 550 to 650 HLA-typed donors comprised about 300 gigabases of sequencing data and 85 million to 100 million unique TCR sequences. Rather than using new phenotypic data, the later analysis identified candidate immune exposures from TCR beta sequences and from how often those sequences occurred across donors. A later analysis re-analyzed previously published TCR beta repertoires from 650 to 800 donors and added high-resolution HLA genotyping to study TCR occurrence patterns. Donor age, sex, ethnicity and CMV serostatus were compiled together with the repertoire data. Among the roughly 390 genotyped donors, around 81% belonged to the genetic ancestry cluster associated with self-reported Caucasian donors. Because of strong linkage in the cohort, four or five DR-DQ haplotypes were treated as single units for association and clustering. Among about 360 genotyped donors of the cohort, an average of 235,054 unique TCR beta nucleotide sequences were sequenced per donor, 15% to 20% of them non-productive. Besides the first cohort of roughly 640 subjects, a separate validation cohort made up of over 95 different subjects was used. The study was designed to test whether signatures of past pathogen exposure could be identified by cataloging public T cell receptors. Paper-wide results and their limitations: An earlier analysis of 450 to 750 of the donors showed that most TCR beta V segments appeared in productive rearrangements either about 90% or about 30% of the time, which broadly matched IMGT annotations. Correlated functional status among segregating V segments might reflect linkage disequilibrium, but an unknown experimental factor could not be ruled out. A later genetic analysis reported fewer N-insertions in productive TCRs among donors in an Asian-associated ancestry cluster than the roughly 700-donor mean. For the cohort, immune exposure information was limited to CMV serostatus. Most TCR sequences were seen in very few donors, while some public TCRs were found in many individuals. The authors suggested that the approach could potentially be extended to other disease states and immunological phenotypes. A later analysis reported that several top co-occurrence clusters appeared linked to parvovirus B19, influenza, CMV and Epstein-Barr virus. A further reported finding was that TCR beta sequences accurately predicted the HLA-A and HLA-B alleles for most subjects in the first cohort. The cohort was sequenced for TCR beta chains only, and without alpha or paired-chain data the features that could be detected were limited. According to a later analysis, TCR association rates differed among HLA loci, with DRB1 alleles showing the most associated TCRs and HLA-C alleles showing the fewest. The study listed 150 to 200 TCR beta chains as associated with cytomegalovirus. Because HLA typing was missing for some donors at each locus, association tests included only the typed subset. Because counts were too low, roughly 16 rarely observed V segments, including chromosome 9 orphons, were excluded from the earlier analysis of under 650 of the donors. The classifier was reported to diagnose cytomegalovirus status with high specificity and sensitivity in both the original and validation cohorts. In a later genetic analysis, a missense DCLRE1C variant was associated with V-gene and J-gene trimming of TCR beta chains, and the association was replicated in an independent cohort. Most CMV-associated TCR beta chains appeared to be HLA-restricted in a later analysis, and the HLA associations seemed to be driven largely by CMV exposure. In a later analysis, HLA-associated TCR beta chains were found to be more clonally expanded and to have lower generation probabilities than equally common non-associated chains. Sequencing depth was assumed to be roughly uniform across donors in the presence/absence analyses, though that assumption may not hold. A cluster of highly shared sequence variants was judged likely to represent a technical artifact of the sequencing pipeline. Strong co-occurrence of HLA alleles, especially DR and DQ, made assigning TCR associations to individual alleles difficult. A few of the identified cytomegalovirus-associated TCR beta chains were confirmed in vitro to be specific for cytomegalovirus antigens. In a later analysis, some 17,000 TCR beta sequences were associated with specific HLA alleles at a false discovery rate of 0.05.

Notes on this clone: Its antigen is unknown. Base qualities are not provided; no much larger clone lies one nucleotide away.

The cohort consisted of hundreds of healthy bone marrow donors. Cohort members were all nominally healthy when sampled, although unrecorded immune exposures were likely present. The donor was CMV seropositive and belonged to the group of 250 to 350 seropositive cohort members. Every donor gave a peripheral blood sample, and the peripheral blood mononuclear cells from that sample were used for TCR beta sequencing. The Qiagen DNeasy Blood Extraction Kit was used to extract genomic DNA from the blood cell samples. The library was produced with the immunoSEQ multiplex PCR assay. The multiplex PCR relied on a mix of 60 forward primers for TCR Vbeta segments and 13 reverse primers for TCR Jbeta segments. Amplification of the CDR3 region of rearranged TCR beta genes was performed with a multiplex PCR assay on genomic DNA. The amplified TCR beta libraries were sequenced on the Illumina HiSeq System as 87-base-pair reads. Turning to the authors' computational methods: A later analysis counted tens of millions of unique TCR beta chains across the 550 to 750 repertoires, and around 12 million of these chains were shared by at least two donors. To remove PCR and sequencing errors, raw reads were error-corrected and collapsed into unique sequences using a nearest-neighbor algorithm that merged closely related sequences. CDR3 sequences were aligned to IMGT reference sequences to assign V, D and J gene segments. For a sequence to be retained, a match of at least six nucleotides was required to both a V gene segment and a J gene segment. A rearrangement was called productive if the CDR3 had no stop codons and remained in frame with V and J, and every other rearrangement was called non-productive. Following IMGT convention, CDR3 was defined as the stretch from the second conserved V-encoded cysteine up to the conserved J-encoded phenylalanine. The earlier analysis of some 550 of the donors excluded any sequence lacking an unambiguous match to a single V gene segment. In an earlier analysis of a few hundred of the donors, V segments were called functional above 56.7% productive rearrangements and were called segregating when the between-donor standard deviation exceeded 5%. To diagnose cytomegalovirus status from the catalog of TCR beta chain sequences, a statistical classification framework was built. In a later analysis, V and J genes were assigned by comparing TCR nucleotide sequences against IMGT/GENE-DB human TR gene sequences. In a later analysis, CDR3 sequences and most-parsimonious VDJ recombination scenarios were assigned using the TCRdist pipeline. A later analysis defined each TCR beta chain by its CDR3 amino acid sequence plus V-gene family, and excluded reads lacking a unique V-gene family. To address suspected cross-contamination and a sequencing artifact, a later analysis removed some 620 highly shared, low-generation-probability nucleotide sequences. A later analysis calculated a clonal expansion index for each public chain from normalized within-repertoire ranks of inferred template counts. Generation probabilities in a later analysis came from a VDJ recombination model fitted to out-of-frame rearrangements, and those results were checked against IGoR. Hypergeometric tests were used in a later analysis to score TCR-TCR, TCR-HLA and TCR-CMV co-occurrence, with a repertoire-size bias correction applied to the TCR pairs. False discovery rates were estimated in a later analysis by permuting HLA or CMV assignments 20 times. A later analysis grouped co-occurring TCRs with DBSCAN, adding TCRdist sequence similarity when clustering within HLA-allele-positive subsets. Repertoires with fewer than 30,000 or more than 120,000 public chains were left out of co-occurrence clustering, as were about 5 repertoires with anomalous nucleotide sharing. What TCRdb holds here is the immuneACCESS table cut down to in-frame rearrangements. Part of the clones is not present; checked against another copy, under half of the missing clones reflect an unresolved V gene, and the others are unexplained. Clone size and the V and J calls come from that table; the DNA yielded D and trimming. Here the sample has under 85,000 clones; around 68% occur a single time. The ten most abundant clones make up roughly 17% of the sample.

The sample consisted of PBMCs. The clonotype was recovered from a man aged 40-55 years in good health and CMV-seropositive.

The nucleotide sequence reads as follows: TGTGCCAGTAGCCAGACAGGGGGCTTCCAGCCCCAGCATTTT. It specifies CASSQTGGFQPQHF. The chain links TRBV19 with TRBJ1-5; 10 central nucleotides agree with TRBD1. The CDR1 and CDR2 encoded by the germline V gene (reference sequence) are LNHDA and SQIVND. Unmatched junction bases come to 6, with V trimmed by 6 bases and J by 7 bases. CDR3 length: 14 amino acids, cysteine to phenylalanine. Just the 42-base CDR3 DNA is kept, in frame starting at base 1.